Detailed here is one T cell receptor (beta chain). Its antigen specificity is not known. No much larger clonotype is one base removed from it; base qualities were not supplied. The CDR3 regions of human TCRbeta chains were analyzed by immunosequencing. As for the authors' bioinformatics: TCRs in the repertoires were compared against a reference library of SARS-CoV-2-specific TCRs that had been generated with the MIRA antigen-specificity platform. Breadth was defined as the fraction of unique TCRs that were SARS-CoV-2-associated. Depth was defined as the fraction of total T cells that were SARS-CoV-2-associated. Each spike-specific TCR was assigned to its reactive spike region and to a CD4 or CD8 class using the MIRA data. Log10-transformed breadth and depth values were compared by one-way ANOVA with Sidak's multiple comparisons tests. Held by TCRdb, this immuneACCESS table contains in-frame sequences only and omits some clones. Under half of the omission traces to an unresolved V gene where checked; the cause of the rest is unknown. The DNA gave D and trimming, while V, J and clone size come from that table. The sample table holds 120,000 or so clones, of which approximately 90% were seen once. The ten largest clones take up roughly 7.1% of the sample.

The CDR3 sequence holds 12 residues, the cysteine and phenylalanine included. The sequence is cut down to CDR3 DNA, 36 bases in frame from base 1. CDR1 and CDR2 are read off the germline V gene (reference sequence) as GTSNPN and SVGIG. V gives up 3 bases and J gives up 4 bases, and the segment between their germline ends measures 10 bases. The sample's time point label, decoded: about 28 days (+/-7) after the second vaccine dose. AZD1222 recipients given second doses at about 4 weeks or at about 12 weeks were pooled, since spike-specific TCR depth and breadth were not found to differ between the two schedules. Samples from vaccinated people were obtained from the UK trials COV001 and COV002, which included a single-blind randomized controlled phase 2/3 trial of AZD1222 (ChAdOx1 nCoV-19) in healthy adults. Trial participant PBMC samples were collected at day 0 and day 28 after the second dose for TCRbeta chain sequencing.

The sample is drawn from a study of T cell responses to AZD1222 COVID-19 vaccine (dated by TCRdb to 2020 to 2023). In the study overall: A total of 233 trial participants underwent TCR sequencing, of whom some 210 received two doses of AZD1222 and about 25 received two doses of the MenACWY control vaccine. Trial participants were enrolled by age into 18-55, 56-69 and 70-plus year subgroups, with around 150, 28 and 57 TCR-sequenced participants respectively.

What the research found in general, with its limitations: No day 14 peak-response samples were available, so repertoires were characterized only after the peak T cell response. Conclusions about previously exposed vaccinees are limited because only five to seven AZD1222 recipients were SARS-CoV-2 seropositive at baseline. Epitopes outside the regions mutated in the B.1.351 and B.1.1.7 variants were reportedly recognized by nearly half of the unique spike-specific TCRs. After two AZD1222 doses, spike-specific TCR breadth and depth were significantly higher than at day 0 and than in MenACWY recipients. The 56-69-year group was small, and its depth increase did not reach significance, likely because of low power. The whole spike protein was spanned by vaccine-associated CD4 TCRs, and dominant responses were seen in regions 160-218 and 743-854. Participants were mostly white British, with more females than males. The authors suggested clonal diversity may have been underestimated.

The V and J segments used are TRBV30 and TRBJ2-7, with TRBD1 tentatively as D gene (6 bases match). The specimen comprised peripheral blood, sampled 28 days after the second AZD1222 dose. The TCR comes from an adult who received the AZD1222 COVID-19 vaccine. The DNA is as follows: TGTGCCTGGAGAAAGCAGGGGTACGAGCAGTACTTC. This gives the protein CAWRKQGYEQYF.